This TCR beta chain was documented in a study of blood T cell repertoires in COVID-19. About the research overall: Specimens from acute and convalescent COVID-19 originated in the United States, Italy and Spain. Sources were T cells, B-cell-depleted T cells, or PBMCs; the material itself was cDNA or gDNA.

In the original processing: From reference gene primer amplification, estimates of nucleated cell counts were derived. Clones were sequenced by immunoSEQ multiplex PCR, and TCRdb holds only the in-frame ones, with some missing. From that table come the V and J calls and clone size; the DNA was used to work out D and trimming. Seen here are hundreds of thousands of clones, about 90% observed once, and the top ten hold about 8%. V lost 8 bases, J lost 7 bases, and 18 bases lay in between. The CDR3 runs to 14 residues. Looked up from germline, CDR1 is MDHEN and CDR2 is SYDVKM. The source of this sequence is a woman between 45 and 65 years old who had recovered from COVID-19. The rearrangement links TRBV28 to TRBJ1-3; no reliable D call. Material for sequencing was peripheral blood. The CDR3 here is CASLTVIRRNTIYF. The CDR3 coding sequence is TGTGCCAGCTTAACGGTGATCAGGAGGAACACCATATATTTT.